This is a list of T cell receptor beta chains from one sample in a study of T cells in Graves' hyperthyroidism and ophthalmopathy. TCRdb re-called the multiplex PCR reads with MiXCR, one entry per CDR3 protein. The sample records roughly 500,000 distinct CDR3 sequences, about 45% being singletons. Sequenced material: peripheral blood or thyroid tissue (not recorded which). The receptors come from an adult woman with Graves' disease, either hyperthyroidism or ophthalmopathy (not recorded which). The CDR3 runs from the conserved cysteine through the conserved F or W. The D gene is left open where the match is weak. Clone size is not always given. Where it is, it says once, few, many or a class for expanded clones.

TRBJ2-7,TRBV5-1,NA,NA,CASNPGPSSYEQYF,TGCGCCAGCAATCCCGGGCCGAGCTCCTACGAGCAGTACTTC
TRBJ2-7,TRBV6-2/TRBV6-3,NA,few,CASSTPGRRLPYEQYF,TGTGCCAGCAGTACCCCGGGCAGGAGGCTTCCCTACGAGCAGTACTTC
TRBJ2-1,TRBV6-2/TRBV6-3,TRBD2,NA,CASRGGAHEQFF,TGTGCCAGCAGGGGAGGGGCTCATGAGCAGTTCTTC
TRBJ1-1,TRBV4-1,NA,NA,CASSGNRVRTEAFF,TGCGCCAGCAGCGGGAACAGGGTTCGAACTGAAGCTTTCTTT
TRBJ2-5,TRBV6-1,NA,NA,CASGTSQYF,TGTGCCAGCGGCACGTCCCAGTACTTC
TRBJ1-2,TRBV5-1,NA,many,CASSFSGDYGYTF,TGCGCCAGCAGCTTCTCGGGAGACTATGGCTACACCTTC
TRBJ1-2,TRBV28,NA,few,CASSFQGGRGYTF,TGTGCCAGCAGTTTTCAGGGTGGACGGGGCTACACCTTC
TRBJ2-2,TRBV19,TRBD2,NA,CASKAGRAAGELFF,TGTGCCAGTAAAGCAGGGAGGGCGGCCGGGGAGCTGTTTTTT
TRBJ1-6,TRBV10-3,TRBD1,NA,CAISEAQGAWSPLHF,TGTGCCATCAGTGAGGCTCAGGGGGCATGGTCACCCCTCCACTTT
TRBJ2-5,TRBV7-2,NA,few,CASSLGGGFQETQYF,TGTGCCAGCAGCTTGGGTGGCGGGTTTCAAGAGACCCAGTACTTC
TRBJ1-2,TRBV7-8,TRBD1,NA,CASSLADRPSYGYTF,TGTGCCAGCAGCTTAGCGGACAGGCCTTCCTATGGCTACACCTTC
TRBJ1-4,TRBV2,NA,NA,CAGGANEKLFF,TGTGCCGGGGGAGCTAATGAAAAACTGTTTTTT
TRBJ1-1,TRBV7-6,NA,NA,CASRGGLGNTEAFF,TGTGCCAGCAGAGGGGGGTTAGGGAACACTGAAGCTTTCTTT
TRBJ2-3,TRBV10-2,NA,NA,CASSDPAKRDTQYF,TGCGCCAGCAGTGACCCGGCGAAGCGGGATACGCAGTATTTT
TRBJ1-4,TRBV5-1,NA,many,CASSFEAGPATNEKLFF,TGCGCCAGCAGCTTCGAGGCAGGACCTGCAACTAATGAAAAACTGTTTTTT
TRBJ1-6,TRBV15,NA,few,CATSRGPINSPLHF,TGTGCCACCAGCAGAGGGCCGATAAATTCACCCCTCCACTTT
TRBJ2-6,TRBV29-1,NA,NA,CSVSSSGASVLTF,TGCAGCGTTTCCTCCTCGGGGGCCAGCGTCCTGACTTTC
TRBJ1-1,TRBV29-1,NA,once,CSALDGEAFF,TGCAGCGCCTTGGACGGTGAAGCTTTCTTT
TRBJ2-7,TRBV15,TRBD1,NA,CATSRDRTGGYEQYF,TGTGCCACCAGCAGAGATCGGACAGGGGGCTACGAGCAGTACTTC
TRBJ2-6,TRBV10-3,NA,NA,CAISETSSDF,TGTGCCATCAGTGAGACGTCTAGCGATTTC
TRBJ1-5,TRBV12-3/TRBV12-4,NA,NA,CASSLWLGSNQPQHF,TGTGCCAGCAGTTTGTGGCTAGGGAGCAATCAGCCCCAGCATTTT
TRBJ1-2,TRBV5-1,TRBD1,NA,CASSLEAGTGRGYTF,TGCGCCAGCAGCTTGGAGGCCGGGACAGGGAGGGGCTACACCTTC
TRBJ2-2,TRBV7-9,NA,many,CASSPGGPLRNTGELFF,TGTGCCAGCAGCCCTGGAGGTCCTTTAAGGAACACCGGGGAGCTGTTTTTT
TRBJ1-4,TRBV13,TRBD1,NA,CASSPGQGAGKLFF,TGTGCCAGCAGCCCGGGACAGGGGGCAGGCAAACTGTTTTTT
TRBJ1-1,TRBV2,NA,NA,CASSFKGGASF,TGTGCCAGCAGTTTCAAGGGGGGAGCCTCCTTT
TRBJ1-5,TRBV10-3,NA,NA,CAIAGTENQPQHF,TGTGCCATCGCTGGGACGGAGAATCAGCCCCAGCATTTT
TRBJ1-5,TRBV15,TRBD1,few,CATSRTGLNQPQHF,TGTGCCACCAGCAGGACAGGGTTGAATCAGCCCCAGCATTTT
TRBJ2-5,TRBV20-1,NA,many,CSAREQGWFGETQYF,TGCAGTGCTAGGGAACAGGGCTGGTTTGGAGAGACCCAGTACTTC
TRBJ2-2,TRBV9,NA,NA,CASSVAGTAPNTGELFF,TGTGCCAGCAGCGTAGCGGGCACCGCTCCGAACACCGGGGAGCTGTTTTTT
TRBJ2-7,TRBV6-6,NA,few,CASSSVGGGYEQYF,TGTGCCAGCAGTTCGGTGGGGGGCGGCTACGAGCAGTACTTC
TRBJ1-5,TRBV10-3,NA,NA,CASSPETGLGAQSQPQHF,TGTGCCAGTAGCCCAGAGACAGGCTTAGGGGCCCAGAGTCAGCCCCAGCATTTT
TRBJ1-1,TRBV7-3,NA,NA,CASSLETYTEAFF,TGTGCCAGCAGCTTAGAGACCTACACTGAAGCTTTCTTT
TRBJ2-5,TRBV19,NA,many,CASSIRGRETQYF,TGTGCCAGTAGTATTCGAGGGAGGGAGACCCAGTACTTC
TRBJ2-2,TRBV7-9,TRBD1,NA,CASSLTGTGLLGELFF,TGTGCCAGCAGCTTAACCGGGACAGGGTTACTCGGGGAGCTGTTTTTT
TRBJ1-1,TRBV2,NA,NA,CASSVRGVGTEAFF,TGTGCCAGCAGTGTGAGAGGGGTCGGCACTGAAGCTTTCTTT
TRBJ1-1,TRBV7-9,NA,many,CASSRGTPRPLNTEAFF,TGTGCCAGCAGCCGAGGGACCCCCCGACCGCTGAACACTGAAGCTTTCTTT
TRBJ1-2,TRBV15,NA,few,CATSSSGGLRTF,TGTGCCACCAGCAGTTCGGGGGGTCTGCGCACCTTC
TRBJ1-2,TRBV10-2,TRBD1,NA,CASSARDRDGYTF,TGTGCCAGCAGTGCCCGGGACAGGGATGGCTACACCTTC
TRBJ1-1,TRBV20-1,NA,many,CSAGDGRNTEAFF,TGCAGTGCTGGGGACGGTAGGAACACTGAAGCTTTCTTT
TRBJ2-2,TRBV7-3,NA,NA,CASSPWVPGELFF,TGTGCCAGCAGCCCCTGGGTCCCCGGGGAGCTGTTTTTT
TRBJ1-2,TRBV29-1,NA,NA,CSVLEFNYGYTF,TGCAGCGTTCTAGAATTCAACTATGGCTACACCTTC
TRBJ2-3,TRBV12-3/TRBV12-4,NA,NA,CASRISVGADTQYF,TGTGCCAGCAGAATTAGCGTGGGCGCAGATACGCAGTATTTT
TRBJ2-2,TRBV7-6,NA,many,CASSLGPSAIGTGELFF,TGTGCCAGCAGCTTAGGACCTTCCGCGATAGGCACCGGGGAGCTGTTTTTT
TRBJ1-5,TRBV29-1,TRBD1,NA,CSVKAQGGDSNQPQHF,TGCAGCGTCAAAGCACAGGGGGGCGATAGCAATCAGCCCCAGCATTTT
TRBJ1-5,TRBV10-2,NA,few,CASSESRGGGNQPQHF,TGCGCCAGCAGTGAGTCGAGAGGAGGGGGCAATCAGCCCCAGCATTTT
TRBJ1-2,TRBV29-1,NA,few,CSVEMGLYGYTF,TGCAGCGTTGAGATGGGACTCTATGGCTACACCTTC
TRBJ2-7,TRBV28,NA,NA,CASSRTSIFYEQYF,TGTGCCAGCAGCCGGACATCCATTTTCTACGAGCAGTACTTC
TRBJ2-2,TRBV7-3,NA,few,CASSLILGRELFF,TGTGCCAGCAGCTTAATATTAGGGAGGGAGCTGTTTTTT
TRBJ2-7,TRBV2,TRBD2,few,CASEDPTSGRAEQYF,TGTGCCAGCGAGGACCCGACTAGCGGGAGGGCCGAGCAGTACTTC
TRBJ2-7,TRBV4-3,TRBD2,few,CASSQDIVIAGGHEQYF,TGCGCCAGCAGCCAAGATATTGTGATAGCGGGAGGGCACGAGCAGTACTTC